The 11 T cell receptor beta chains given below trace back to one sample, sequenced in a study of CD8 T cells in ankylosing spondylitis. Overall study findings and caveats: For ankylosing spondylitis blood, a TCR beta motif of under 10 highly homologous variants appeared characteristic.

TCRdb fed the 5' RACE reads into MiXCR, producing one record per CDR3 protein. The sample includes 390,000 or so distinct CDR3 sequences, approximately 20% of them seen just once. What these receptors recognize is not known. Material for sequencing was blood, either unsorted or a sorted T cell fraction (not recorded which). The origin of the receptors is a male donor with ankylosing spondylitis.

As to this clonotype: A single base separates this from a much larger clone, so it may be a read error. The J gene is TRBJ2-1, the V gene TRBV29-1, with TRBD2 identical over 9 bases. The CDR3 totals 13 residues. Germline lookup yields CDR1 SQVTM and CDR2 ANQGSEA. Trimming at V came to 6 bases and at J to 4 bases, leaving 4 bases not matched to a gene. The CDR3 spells CSVRTSAYNEQFF. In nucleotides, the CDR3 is TGCAGCGTGAGGACTAGCGCATACAATGAGCAGTTCTTC.

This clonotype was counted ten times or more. CDR3 loop: CSAEALAGGPLASEQYF. Written as DNA, the CDR3 is TGCAGTGCTGAAGCACTAGCGGGAGGGCCCCTAGCTTCCGAGCAGTACTTC. The chain couples TRBV20-1 to TRBJ2-7, with 13 positions matching TRBD2. This CDR3 spans 17 amino acids. Germline V gene lookup returns CDR1 DFQATT and CDR2 SNEGSKA (reference sequence). The ends lost 5 bases at V and 6 bases at J; junction bases unmatched: 16.

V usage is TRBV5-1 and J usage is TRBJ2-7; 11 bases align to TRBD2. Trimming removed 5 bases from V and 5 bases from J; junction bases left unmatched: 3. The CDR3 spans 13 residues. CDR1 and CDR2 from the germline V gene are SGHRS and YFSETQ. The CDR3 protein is CASRPSGRNEQYF. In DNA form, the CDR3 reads TGCGCCAGCAGACCTAGCGGGAGGAACGAGCAGTACTTC. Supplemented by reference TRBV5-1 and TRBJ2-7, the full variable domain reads KAGVTQTPRYLIKTRGQQVTLSCSPISGHRSVSWYQQTPGQGLQFLFEYFSETQRNKGNFPGRFSGRQFSNSRSEMNVSTLELGDSALYLCASRPSGRNEQYFGPGTRLTVT.

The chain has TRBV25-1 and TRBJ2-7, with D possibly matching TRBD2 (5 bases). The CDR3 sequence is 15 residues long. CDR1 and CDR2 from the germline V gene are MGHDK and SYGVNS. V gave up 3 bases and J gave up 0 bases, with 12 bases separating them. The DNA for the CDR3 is TGTGCCAGCAGTGACTTCTCCCGGGACTCCTACGAGCAGTACTTC. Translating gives CASSDFSRDSYEQYF.

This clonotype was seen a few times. The CDR3 region has the DNA TGCGCCAGCAGCAAGGAGAGTCAAGATACCAATGAGCAGTTCTTC. Residues: CASSKESQDTNEQFF. The rearrangement links TRBV5-1 to TRBJ2-1; D remains unclear. This CDR3 comprises 15 residues. The germline gives CDR1 SGHRS, CDR2 YFSETQ. V was clipped by 4 bases and J by 6 bases, with 17 bases between them.

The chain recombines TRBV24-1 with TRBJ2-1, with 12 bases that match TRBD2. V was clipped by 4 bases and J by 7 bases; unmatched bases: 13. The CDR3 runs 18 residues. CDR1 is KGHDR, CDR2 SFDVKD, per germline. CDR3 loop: CATSETSGSIGARNEQFF. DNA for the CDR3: TGTGCCACCAGTGAGACTAGCGGGAGTATAGGTGCGCGGAATGAGCAGTTCTTC.

This CDR3 is CASSQVMGGYEQYF. CDR3 sequence (DNA): TGTGCCAGCAGCCAAGTCATGGGAGGATACGAGCAGTACTTC. The chain recombines TRBV3-1 with TRBJ2-7; tentative D call: TRBD2 (6 bases). V lost 1 base to trimming and J lost 4 bases, with 11 bases between them. Germline V gene sequence: CDR1 LGHDT, CDR2 YNNKEL (reference sequence). The CDR3 contains 14 residues.

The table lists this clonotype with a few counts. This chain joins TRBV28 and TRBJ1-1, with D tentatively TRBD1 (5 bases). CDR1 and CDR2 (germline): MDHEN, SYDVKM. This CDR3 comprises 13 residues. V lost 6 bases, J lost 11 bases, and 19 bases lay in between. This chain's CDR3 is CASSPSRAGNAFF. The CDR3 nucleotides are TGTGCCAGCAGCCCAAGCCGGGCAGGGAACGCTTTCTTT.

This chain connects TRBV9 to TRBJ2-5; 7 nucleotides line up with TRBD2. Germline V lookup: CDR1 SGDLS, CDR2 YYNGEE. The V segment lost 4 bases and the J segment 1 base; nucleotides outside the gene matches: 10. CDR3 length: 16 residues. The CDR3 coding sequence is TGTGCCAGCAGCCCCGGAGCGGGAACACTCCAAGAGACCCAGTACTTC. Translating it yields CASSPGAGTLQETQYF.

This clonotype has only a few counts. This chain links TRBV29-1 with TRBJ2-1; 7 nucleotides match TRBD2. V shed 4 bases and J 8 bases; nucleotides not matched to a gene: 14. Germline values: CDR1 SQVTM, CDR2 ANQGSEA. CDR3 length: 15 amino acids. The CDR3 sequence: CSVAFLTGGSDEQFF. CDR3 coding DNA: TGCAGCGTTGCCTTCCTGACGGGAGGCTCCGATGAGCAGTTCTTC.

As DNA, the CDR3 is TGTGCCAGCAGCTTAGATCTGGATGGAAACACCATATATTTT. As protein: CASSLDLDGNTIYF. The chain combines TRBV11-3 with TRBJ1-3; no reliable D call. This CDR3 has 14 amino acids. V lost 0 bases, J lost 3 bases, and 6 bases lay in between. CDR1 SGHNT and CDR2 YENEEA come from the germline V gene.